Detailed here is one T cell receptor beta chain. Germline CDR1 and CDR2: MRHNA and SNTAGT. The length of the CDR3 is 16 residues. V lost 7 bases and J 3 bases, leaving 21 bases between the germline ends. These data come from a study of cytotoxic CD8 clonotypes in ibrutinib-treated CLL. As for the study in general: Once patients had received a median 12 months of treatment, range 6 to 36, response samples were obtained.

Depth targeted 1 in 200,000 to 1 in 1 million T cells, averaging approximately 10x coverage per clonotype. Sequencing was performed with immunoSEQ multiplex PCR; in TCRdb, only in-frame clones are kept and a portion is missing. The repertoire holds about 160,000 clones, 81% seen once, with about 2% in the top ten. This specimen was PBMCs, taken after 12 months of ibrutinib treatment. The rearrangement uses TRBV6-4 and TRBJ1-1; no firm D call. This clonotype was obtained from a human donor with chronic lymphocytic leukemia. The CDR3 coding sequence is TGTGCCAGCATTCGTGCTGCCCGGCGGGCGTACACTGAAGCTTTCTTT. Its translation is CASIRAARRAYTEAFF.